The T cell receptor (beta chain) under discussion was sequenced for a study of CD8 T cells in Susac syndrome. General study results and limits: Individuals included in the TCR sequencing and HLA analysis were acknowledged by the study to be relatively few in number.

The RNA, about 0.5 to 1 ug, was put through reverse transcription using random hexamers. The immunoSEQ assay covered 54 Vbeta and 13 Jbeta segments for CDR3. TCRdb analysed the immunoSEQ multiplex PCR reads with MiXCR anew, one entry per CDR3 protein. This table has about 160,000 distinct CDR3 sequences, roughly nine tenths appearing once. V was pared by 5 bases and J by 4 bases, with 11 bases between. This CDR3 is built from 13 residues. CDR1 and CDR2 from the germline V gene are MNHEY and SVGEGT. In regard to this clonotype: Antigen specificity is unknown.

This sequence joins TRBV6-2 or TRBV6-3 and TRBJ1-1; D gene ambiguous. Sequenced material: CD4+ T cells from PBMCs. This clonotype originated in a human donor in good health. CDR3 coding DNA: TGTGCCAGCAGTGGGAATTTTGGCACTGAAGCTTTCTTT. Residues: CASSGNFGTEAFF.